These 31 T cell receptor beta chains were all obtained from the same sample, sequenced in a study of CD8+ T cells in alopecia areata. Reverse transcription of extracted RNA yielded cDNA, which provided the sequencing template. TCRdb's copy holds only in-frame clones and misses some; the assay was immunoSEQ multiplex PCR. This repertoire shows around 100,000 clones, 41% found once; its top ten account for approximately 1.2%. Sample: CD4+ T cells sorted from blood. The origin of the receptors is a human donor with alopecia areata.

This clone was seen a few times. V gene TRBV28 combines with J gene TRBJ1-1; 9 bases are shared with TRBD1. The J segment lost 11 bases and the V segment lost 6 bases, leaving 10 bases of the junction unmatched. Looked up from germline, CDR1 is MDHEN and CDR2 is SYDVKM. The CDR3 contains 13 residues. The CDR3 nucleotides are TGTGCCAGCAGCCCTGGGGGACAGGGTTGGGCTTTCTTT. Protein sequence: CASSPGGQGWAFF.

This sequence joins TRBV7-9 and TRBJ2-2; weak D call: TRBD1 (5 bases). This CDR3 contains 14 residues. The V gene lost 5 bases and the J gene lost 4 bases, with 11 bases spanning the gap. Germline V gene sequence: CDR1 SEHNR, CDR2 FQNEAQ (reference sequence). The CDR3 loop reads CASSKGRATGELFF. As DNA, the CDR3 is TGTGCCAGCAGCAAAGGCAGGGCCACCGGGGAGCTGTTTTTT.

This clone was counted once. The chain has TRBV30 and TRBJ2-6; D unclear. The CDR3 is 16 residues long. The V and J ends lost 1 base and 0 bases respectively, with 10 bases between them. Germline V gene lookup returns CDR1 GTSNPN and CDR2 SVGIG (reference sequence). The CDR3, as DNA: TGTGCCTGGAGTGCTGCGCGGATCTCTGGGGCCAACGTCCTGACTTTC. Amino acids: CAWSAARISGANVLTF.

Ten or more counts support this clone. Other DNA sequences in this specimen translate into the identical CDR3. The V and J genes are TRBV20-1 and TRBJ2-7; tentative D call: TRBD2 (5 bases). The V gene's germline CDR1 is DFQATT and CDR2 SNEGSKA (reference sequence). V lost 3 bases to trimming and J lost 2 bases, with 5 bases between them. This CDR3 comprises 11 residues. CDR3: CSARTTYEQYF. Written as DNA, the CDR3 is TGCAGTGCTAGGACTACCTACGAGCAGTACTTC.

V usage is TRBV30 and J usage is TRBJ2-5; no clear D gene. Germline-derived CDR1 and CDR2 are GTSNPN and SVGIG (reference sequence). V was clipped by 4 bases and J by 1 base, with 4 bases between them. This CDR3 contains 11 residues. CDR3: CAWNRQETQYF. CDR3 nucleotides: TGTGCCTGGAATCGCCAAGAGACCCAGTACTTC.

This clone showed up just a few times. CDR3 loop: CASSLGDTQYF. CDR3 DNA: TGTGCCAGCAGTTTAGGGGATACGCAGTATTTT. The chain links TRBV28 to TRBJ2-3; D is undetermined. CDR1 MDHEN and CDR2 SYDVKM come from the germline V gene. This CDR3 comprises 11 residues. Between the trimmed V and J ends, which lost 2 bases and 6 bases, there was a span of 3 bases.

V usage is TRBV4-3 and J usage is TRBJ2-3; unclear D gene. CDR3 length: 16 amino acids. In germline, CDR1 is LGHNA, CDR2 YSLEER. V lost 4 bases, J lost 0 bases, and 14 bases lay in between. This chain's CDR3 is CASSRQRTDSTDTQYF. The DNA of the CDR3 is TGCGCCAGCAGCCGCCAAAGGACGGATAGCACAGATACGCAGTATTTT.

The chain joins TRBV27 to TRBJ2-5; TRBD2 agrees at 10 bases. This CDR3 has 16 residues. CDR1 MNHEY and CDR2 SMNVEV come from the germline V gene (reference sequence). Losses at the gene ends were 4 bases for V and 5 bases for J; bases not matched to a gene: 10. For the CDR3, the DNA is TGTGCCAGCAGTTCCCCTAGCGGGGGCCTCCACGAGACCCAGTACTTC. It translates to CASSSPSGGLHETQYF.

The chain carries TRBV28 and TRBJ1-2; 9 nucleotides align to TRBD1. With V trimmed by 3 bases and J by 7 bases, 3 bases remained unmatched. This CDR3 has 13 residues. Germline CDR1 reads MDHEN; CDR2 reads SYDVKM. The CDR3 spells CASSFGTGIGYTF. The CDR3 nucleotides read TGTGCCAGCAGTTTCGGGACAGGGATTGGCTACACCTTC.

The V and J genes are TRBV5-1 and TRBJ2-1; D is unclear. This CDR3 comprises 13 residues. Per germline, CDR1 SGHRS and CDR2 YFSETQ. The ends were cut back, 2 bases at V and 13 bases at J, with 16 bases in the middle. CDR3: CASSFPDHYQQFF. The CDR3 DNA is TGCGCCAGCAGCTTCCCCGACCATTACCAACAGTTCTTC. Combining the CDR3 with reference TRBV5-1 and TRBJ2-1 gives the whole variable domain KAGVTQTPRYLIKTRGQQVTLSCSPISGHRSVSWYQQTPGQGLQFLFEYFSETQRNKGNFPGRFSGRQFSNSRSEMNVSTLELGDSALYLCASSFPDHYQQFFGPGTRLTVL.

V is TRBV25-1 and J is TRBJ2-7; D is unresolved. The CDR3 is made up of 13 amino acids. Looked up from germline, CDR1 is MGHDK and CDR2 is SYGVNS. Trimming removed 5 bases at V and 3 bases at J, with 11 bases between. Here the CDR3 reads CASSTTGNYEQYF. CDR3 coding DNA: TGTGCCAGCAGTACGACGGGTAACTACGAGCAGTACTTC.

This chain links TRBV7-2 with TRBJ1-5; D may be TRBD1 (6 bases). V dropped 6 bases and J dropped 3 bases, with 12 bases sitting between them. The germline gives CDR1 SGHTA, CDR2 FQGNSA. This CDR3 has 14 amino acids. CDR3 sequence reads: CASRLGGANQPQHF. The CDR3 DNA follows: TGTGCCAGCAGACTAGGGGGGGCCAATCAGCCCCAGCATTTT.

V and J are TRBV5-1 and TRBJ2-7, with TRBD2 as a possible D gene (5 bases). V lost 4 bases, J lost 1 base, and 12 bases lay in between. There are 14 residues in the CDR3. Germline loops: CDR1 SGHRS, CDR2 YFSETQ. CDR3 sequence: CASSVTLASYEQYF. CDR3 bases: TGCGCCAGCAGCGTAACTCTAGCTTCCTACGAGCAGTACTTC.

About this clone itself: A read error may produce the germline difference seen at one junction end. This rearrangement joins TRBV7-3 to TRBJ2-1; 9 nucleotides line up with TRBD2. This CDR3 comprises 15 residues. Germline CDR1 reads SGHTA; CDR2 reads FQGTGA. The CDR3 nucleotides read TGTACCAGCAGCTCCCGTAGCGGGGGATACAATGAGCAGTTCTTC. Its translation is CTSSSRSGGYNEQFF.

This chain links TRBV30 with TRBJ1-5; D possibly corresponds to TRBD1 (6 bases). The CDR3 extends over 15 amino acids. From germline, CDR1 is GTSNPN and CDR2 SVGIG (reference sequence). Trimming cost V 3 bases and J 6 bases, with 18 bases left between them. As DNA, the CDR3 is TGTGCCTGGAGGCCTAATACAGGGTCAGGTCAGCCCCAGCATTTT. It codes for CAWRPNTGSGQPQHF.

The rearrangement links TRBV5-6 to TRBJ1-5, with 9 bases identical to TRBD1. V was pared by 0 bases and J by 6 bases, with 4 bases of the junction left unmatched. This CDR3 has 15 residues. The V gene's germline CDR1 is SGHDT and CDR2 YYEEEE. The CDR3 is CASSLGDRVSQPQHF. The CDR3 coding sequence is TGTGCCAGCAGCTTGGGGGACAGGGTTTCTCAGCCCCAGCATTTT.

The chain is built from TRBV30 and TRBJ2-3; 10 nucleotides agree with TRBD2. The length of the CDR3 is 14 residues. Trimming cost V 5 bases and J 3 bases; bases outside gene matches: 5. Germline V gene lookup returns CDR1 GTSNPN and CDR2 SVGIG (reference sequence). The CDR3 spells CAWGQGLATDTQYF. The CDR3 nucleotides are TGTGCCTGGGGACAGGGACTAGCGACAGATACGCAGTATTTT.

This rearrangement joins TRBV7-2 to TRBJ1-1; D is ambiguous. V shed 4 bases and J shed 1 base, with 7 bases lying between them. Germline V gene lookup returns CDR1 SGHTA and CDR2 FQGNSA. The CDR3 has 13 amino acids. CDR3 sequence: CASSSYRNTEAFF. The DNA for the CDR3 is TGTGCCAGCAGCTCCTACAGGAACACTGAAGCTTTCTTT.

The chain couples TRBV29-1 to TRBJ1-2; D gene ambiguous. CDR3 length: 15 residues. V lost 5 bases, J lost 4 bases, and 20 bases lay in between. Looked up from germline, CDR1 is SQVTM and CDR2 is ANQGSEA. CDR3 in DNA: TGCAGCGTTACCCCCGTGGTGGGGATAACCTATGGCTACACCTTC. Translation: CSVTPVVGITYGYTF.

This clone was seen just once. Written as DNA, the CDR3 is TGTGCCAGCAGCCTTGGGACAGTCTCCTTTCGCTACACCTTC. It is translated as CASSLGTVSFRYTF. This chain uses TRBV5-8 with TRBJ1-2; 7 bases are shared with TRBD1. Germline V gene sequence: CDR1 SGHTS, CDR2 YDEGEE. The length of the CDR3 is 14 residues. Losses at the gene ends were 4 bases for V and 9 bases for J; bases not matched to a gene: 12.

The chain links TRBV14 to TRBJ1-1; a weak D match, TRBD1 (5 bases). Trimming took off 5 bases at V and 1 base at J, with 8 bases between the two ends. Germline CDR1 is SGHDN and CDR2 is FVKESK. The CDR3 runs to 13 residues. The CDR3 coding sequence is TGTGCCAGCAGCAGAGACAGGAACACTGAAGCTTTCTTT. Amino acids: CASSRDRNTEAFF.

The chain carries TRBV14 and TRBJ1-4; no firm D call. The CDR3 spans 13 residues. Trimming cost V 4 bases and J 7 bases, with 10 bases left between them. Germline-derived CDR1 and CDR2 are SGHDN and FVKESK. The CDR3 DNA reads TGTGCCAGCAGCCGGACCTGGGGTGAAAAACTGTTTTTT. Translating gives CASSRTWGEKLFF.

This clone was counted only a few times. This chain links TRBV7-9 with TRBJ2-3; D is undetermined. The V gene's germline CDR1 is SEHNR and CDR2 FQNEAQ (reference sequence). This CDR3 is 16 amino acids long. Trimming cost V 6 bases and J 2 bases, with 18 bases left between them. The CDR3 is CASSPGRQRYTDTQYF. CDR3 sequence (DNA): TGTGCCAGCAGTCCAGGACGGCAGCGTTACACAGATACGCAGTATTTT.

This clone was seen a single time. CDR3 sequence (DNA): TGCAGCGTTGAAATGAGTAGGGATCAGCCCCAGCATTTT. This encodes CSVEMSRDQPQHF. J is TRBJ1-5 and V is TRBV29-1, with unresolved D. CDR1 SQVTM and CDR2 ANQGSEA come from the germline V gene. The V end was cut by 2 bases, the J end by 5 bases, with 10 bases between. CDR3 length: 13 residues.

The chain is built from TRBV5-1 and TRBJ2-7; 7 bases map to TRBD1. After removal of 5 bases from V and 6 bases from J, the junction contained 8 bases not matched to a gene. Germline-derived CDR1 and CDR2 are SGHRS and YFSETQ. The CDR3 extends over 13 amino acids. The CDR3: CASRLTGVLEQYF. The DNA of the CDR3 is TGCGCCAGCAGACTAACAGGGGTACTCGAGCAGTACTTC.

The CDR3 DNA is TGCGCCAGCAGCTTGGCGGGAGACGCGGGTGCAGATACGCAGTATTTT. Its protein is CASSLAGDAGADTQYF. V and J are TRBV5-1 and TRBJ2-3; D is perhaps TRBD2 (6 bases). The germline gives CDR1 SGHRS, CDR2 YFSETQ. The CDR3 is 16 residues long. Trimming took off 0 bases at V and 4 bases at J, with 15 bases between the two ends.

The V and J genes are TRBV30 and TRBJ1-3; possible D gene TRBD1, 5 bases. Germline CDR1 reads GTSNPN; CDR2 reads SVGIG (reference sequence). The CDR3 consists of 13 residues. Trimming took off 3 bases at V and 3 bases at J, with 9 bases between the two ends. The CDR3 DNA reads as TGTGCCTGGAGCGGGACTCGTGGAAACACCATATATTTT. Its protein is CAWSGTRGNTIYF.

The rearrangement links TRBV4-2 to TRBJ2-7, with 12 positions matching TRBD2. Trimming at V came to 0 bases and at J to 3 bases, leaving 9 bases not matched to a gene. Germline V gives CDR1 LGHNA, CDR2 YNFKEQ. This CDR3 has 18 amino acids. The CDR3 bases are TGTGCCAGCAGCCAAGATACGGCTAGCGGGGGGGTTCACTACGAGCAGTACTTC. Residues: CASSQDTASGGVHYEQYF.

This rearrangement joins TRBV6-1 to TRBJ2-7; D call uncertain. Trimming pared 2 bases from V and 1 base from J, leaving 6 bases between. In germline, CDR1 is MNHNS, CDR2 SASEGT. CDR3 size: 13 residues. CDR3 region: CASSESFSYEQYF. The CDR3 nucleotides are TGTGCCAGCAGTGAATCTTTTTCCTACGAGCAGTACTTC.

V and J are TRBV29-1 and TRBJ2-3; TRBD2 matches 8 bases. CDR3 length equals 13 residues. V dropped 4 bases and J dropped 6; count of bases not matched to a gene: 6. Per the germline V gene, CDR1 is SQVTM and CDR2 is ANQGSEA. The CDR3 bases are TGCAGCGTTGGGGTTAGCGGGGCCGATACGCAGTATTTT. Translation gives CSVGVSGADTQYF.

The chain employs TRBV11-2 and TRBJ2-1; TRBD2 matches at 15 bases. CDR3 length equals 13 residues. CDR1 is SGHAT, CDR2 FQNNGV, per germline. Trimming cost V 5 bases and J 15 bases; bases outside gene matches: 5. The CDR3 DNA reads as TGTGCCAGCAGCCTTGGACTAGCGGGAGGGTGGTTCTTC. Protein product: CASSLGLAGGWFF. The entire variable domain, with the rest obtained from reference TRBV11-2 and TRBJ2-1, is as follows: EAGVAQSPRYKIIEKRQSVAFWCNPISGHATLYWYQQILGQGPKLLIQFQNNGVVDDSQLPKDRFSAERLKGVDSTLKIQPAKLEDSAVYLCASSLGLAGGWFFGPGTRLTVL.